Listed here are 23 T cell receptor beta chains from one sample, sequenced in a study of blood T cell repertoires in COVID-19 (dated by TCRdb to 2020 to 2021). The library came from the immunoSEQ multiplex PCR assay. The clones in this table, taken by TCRdb from immuneACCESS, are in-frame only. Not every clone is retained; where verified, under half of the shortfall comes from an unresolved V gene, and the cause of the rest is unknown. The sample contains roughly 120,000 clones, about 88% of them found a single time. Together, the top ten hold around 3.6% of the sample. The specimen sequenced was peripheral blood. The receptor set was obtained from a man between 45 and 60 years old with active COVID-19.

Comment on this clone: The identical CDR3 is also encoded by other nucleotide sequences in the sample. V and J are TRBV5-1 and TRBJ1-4, with a weak D call TRBD1 (6 bases). The V gene's germline CDR1 is SGHRS and CDR2 YFSETQ. The CDR3 has 15 residues. V was clipped by 0 bases and J by 0 bases, with 6 bases between them. The CDR3 loop reads CASSLGQATNEKLFF. The CDR3 DNA reads TGCGCCAGCAGCTTGGGACAGGCAACTAATGAAAAACTGTTTTTT.

The V call is TRBV28, the J call TRBJ2-7, with D possibly matching TRBD2 (5 bases). V lost 3 bases and J 6 bases, leaving 15 bases between the germline ends. Germline V gene data show CDR1 as MDHEN and CDR2 as SYDVKM. The CDR3 consists of 14 residues. The CDR3 is CASSFSGVQIEQYV. The CDR3 nucleotides read TGTGCCAGCAGTTTCAGCGGAGTCCAAATCGAGCAGTACGTC.

The chain joins TRBV10-1 to TRBJ2-5; TRBD2 matches 9 bases. This CDR3 has 15 residues. In germline, CDR1 is WNHNN, CDR2 SYGVQD (reference sequence). The V and J ends lost 3 bases and 5 bases, in that order; junction bases with no gene match: 7. CDR3 DNA sequence: TGCGCCAGCAGTGACTCGCGGGGGGGCCCTGAGACCCAGTACTTC. It encodes CASSDSRGGPETQYF.

The J gene is TRBJ1-1, the V gene TRBV27; a weak D match, TRBD1 (6 bases). The CDR3 runs 14 residues. Trimming removed 5 bases at V and 5 bases at J, with 15 bases between. Germline assignment: CDR1 MNHEY and CDR2 SMNVEV (reference sequence). CDR3 DNA sequence: TGTGCCAGCAGTGCACAGGGTGCATATACTGAAGCTTTCTTT. This gives the protein CASSAQGAYTEAFF.

The chain recombines TRBV5-1 with TRBJ2-7; D is possibly TRBD1 (5 bases). V was pared by 3 bases and J by 2 bases, with 15 bases between. Germline V gene lookup returns CDR1 SGHRS and CDR2 YFSETQ. The CDR3 runs 15 residues. CDR3 in amino acids: CASSSNTGHTYEQYF. CDR3 bases: TGCGCCAGCAGCTCCAATACTGGACATACCTACGAGCAGTACTTC.

The rearrangement uses TRBV19 and TRBJ2-1; weak D call: TRBD2 (5 bases). The germline V gene encodes CDR1 LNHDA and CDR2 SQIVND (reference sequence). The CDR3 length is 16 residues. Trimming removed 5 bases from V and 4 bases from J, with 18 bases in between. CDR3 loop: CASSRPLASGYNEQFF. The CDR3 DNA sequence: TGTGCCAGTAGTCGCCCGCTAGCTTCGGGTTACAATGAGCAGTTCTTC.

This chain links TRBV10-2 with TRBJ2-1; 8 bases align to TRBD2. The CDR3 runs 12 residues. Germline V CDR1 and CDR2: WSHSY, SAAADI. Germline trimming cut 8 bases from V and 6 bases from J; bases unmatched to any gene: 3. CDR3 DNA: TGCGCCAGCGAGCGGGAGTTCAATGAGCAGTTCTTC. Amino acid sequence: CASEREFNEQFF.

V usage is TRBV5-1 and J usage is TRBJ2-2; 13 nucleotides align to TRBD2. Trimming took 4 bases from V and 5 from J; bases not matched to a gene: 14. Germline CDR1 SGHRS, CDR2 YFSETQ. This CDR3 region has 19 residues. The CDR3 spells CASSTTTSGRARVTGELFF. The DNA for the CDR3 is TGCGCCAGCAGCACCACAACTAGCGGGAGGGCCAGGGTAACCGGGGAGCTGTTTTTT.

Comment on this clone: At one end, the junction sequence differs from germline, possibly due to a read error. The V gene is TRBV4-1, the J gene TRBJ1-4; tentative D call: TRBD1 (6 bases). Germline assignment: CDR1 MGHRA and CDR2 YSYEKL. CDR3 length: 13 amino acids. Here the CDR3 DNA reads TGCGCCAGCAGCCAAGTCTTCAGTCCGGGACATGAATTT. Translated, it gives CASSQVFSPGHEF.

The CDR3 spells CASSLAGGAETQYF. In DNA form, the CDR3 reads TGTGCCAGCAGCTTAGCTGGCGGAGCAGAGACCCAGTACTTC. V gene TRBV11-2 combines with J gene TRBJ2-5; D ambiguous. The CDR3 spans 14 residues. Trimming pared 1 base from V and 4 bases from J, leaving 10 bases between. Germline lookup yields CDR1 SGHAT and CDR2 FQNNGV. Drawing the rest from reference TRBV11-2 and TRBJ2-5, the complete variable domain is EAGVAQSPRYKIIEKRQSVAFWCNPISGHATLYWYQQILGQGPKLLIQFQNNGVVDDSQLPKDRFSAERLKGVDSTLKIQPAKLEDSAVYLCASSLAGGAETQYFGPGTRLLVL.

The sample holds one count of this clone. The chain recombines TRBV5-4 with TRBJ2-5, with unresolved D. V lost 1 base and J lost 0, with 7 bases in between. The CDR3 is 14 amino acids. Germline V gene data show CDR1 as SGHNT and CDR2 as YYREEE (reference sequence). The CDR3 region has the DNA TGTGCCAGCAGCTTGTGGCAGAACCAAGAGACCCAGTACTTC. It is translated as CASSLWQNQETQYF.

The gene calls are TRBV4-1 and TRBJ2-2, with 11 bases fitting TRBD2. In germline, CDR1 is MGHRA, CDR2 YSYEKL. This CDR3 comprises 14 residues. V was clipped by 7 bases and J by 5 bases; unmatched bases: 3. CDR3 DNA sequence: TGCGCCAGCACGTCTAGCGGGAGGACCGGGGAGCTGTTTTTT. It is translated as CASTSSGRTGELFF.

V and J are TRBV3-1 (or the pseudogene TRBV3-2) and TRBJ2-1; D may be TRBD1 (5 bases). Germline CDR1 reads LGHDT; CDR2 reads YNNKEL (reference sequence). CDR3 size: 15 residues. With 4 bases removed from V and 6 bases from J, the gap between germline ends came to 16 bases. CDR3 coding DNA: TGTGCCAGCAGCCCATATAAGGGGCGTTTCAATGAGCAGTTCTTC. Protein sequence: CASSPYKGRFNEQFF.

The J gene is TRBJ2-6, the V gene TRBV24-1; D unclear. This CDR3 has 14 amino acids. Trimming left V 4 bases short and J 4 bases short, with 7 bases between. CDR1 and CDR2 (germline): KGHDR, SFDVKD. In nucleotides, the CDR3 is TGTGCCACCAGTGAACAGTCCGGGGCCAACGTCCTGACTTTC. It encodes CATSEQSGANVLTF.

The V call is TRBV6-5, the J call TRBJ2-1; 7 positions agree with TRBD2. V was pared by 6 bases and J by 8 bases, with 13 bases of the junction left unmatched. The CDR3 runs 15 residues. Germline-derived CDR1 and CDR2 are MNHEY and SVGAGI. CDR3 in DNA: TGTGCCAGCAGGAGGGGCGGGAGTAACCGGGATGAGCAGTTCTTC. It is translated as CASRRGGSNRDEQFF.

The chain is built from TRBV27 and TRBJ2-5, with 10 bases that match TRBD1. The J segment lost 5 bases and the V segment lost 6 bases, leaving 6 bases of the junction unmatched. The CDR3 extends over 14 amino acids. Per germline, CDR1 MNHEY and CDR2 SMNVEV (reference sequence). The CDR3, as DNA: TGTGCCAGCAGCCAGACAGGGGGCGTGGAGACCCAGTACTTC. Translated, it gives CASSQTGGVETQYF.

This rearrangement joins TRBV10-1 to TRBJ2-4, with 7 bases matching TRBD1. Unmatched junction bases numbered 3, after V lost 5 bases and J lost 5 bases. The V gene's germline CDR1 is WNHNN and CDR2 SYGVQD (reference sequence). The CDR3 runs 13 residues. DNA for the CDR3: TGCGCCAGCAGTAGACAGGGCCAAAACATTCAGTACTTC. This gives the protein CASSRQGQNIQYF.

The chain has TRBV11-3 and TRBJ2-2, with unresolved D. This CDR3 region has 13 residues. Germline V gene lookup returns CDR1 SGHNT and CDR2 YENEEA. The V end lost 0 bases, the J end lost 6 bases, and 5 bases lay between the germline ends. DNA for the CDR3: TGTGCCAGCAGCTTAGACCGGTCCGGGGAGCTGTTTTTT. Translation gives CASSLDRSGELFF.

The chain employs TRBV5-4 and TRBJ2-3; TRBD2 is a possible D gene (6 bases). V shed 3 bases and J shed 4 bases, with 15 bases lying between them. The CDR3 is 15 residues long. Germline assignment: CDR1 SGHNT and CDR2 YYREEE (reference sequence). CDR3 sequence (DNA): TGTGCCAGCAGCTACTCGGGAGTTGGATCAGATACGCAGTATTTT. Translation gives CASSYSGVGSDTQYF.

This chain joins TRBV11-2 and TRBJ1-2, with TRBD1 as a possible D gene (5 bases). Germline V CDR1 and CDR2: SGHAT, FQNNGV. CDR3 length: 15 residues. The germline V and J ends were trimmed by 0 bases and 0 bases, with 8 bases remaining between them. Here the CDR3 DNA reads TGTGCCAGCAGCTTAGAGGGGGGATCTAACTATGGCTACACCTTC. Protein sequence: CASSLEGGSNYGYTF.

The V and J genes are TRBV7-8 and TRBJ1-2, with D uncertain. V lost 5 bases and J lost 4, with 17 bases in between. The CDR3 totals 15 residues. The germline V gene encodes CDR1 SGHVS and CDR2 FQNEAQ. The CDR3 sequence: CASSTAGTVIYGYTF. The CDR3 bases are TGTGCCAGCAGCACAGCAGGTACAGTCATCTATGGCTACACCTTC. The whole variable domain, filled in from reference TRBV7-8 and TRBJ1-2, reads GAGVSQSPRYKVAKRGQDVALRCDPISGHVSLFWYQQALGQGPEFLTYFQNEAQLDKSGLPSDRFFAERPEGSVSTLKIQRTQQEDSAVYLCASSTAGTVIYGYTFGSGTRLTVV.

The rearrangement links TRBV2 to TRBJ1-2, with D possibly being TRBD1 (5 bases). Germline-derived CDR1 and CDR2 are SNHLY and FYNNEI. The CDR3 covers 12 residues. The V gene lost 3 bases and the J gene lost 8 bases, with 10 bases spanning the gap. CDR3 DNA sequence: TGTGCCAGCAGTGAGACAGTTAGGGGCTACACCTTC. It encodes CASSETVRGYTF.

The chain carries TRBV2 and TRBJ1-4; the D gene is possibly TRBD1 (5 bases). The length of the CDR3 is 13 residues. V lost 6 bases and J 7 bases, leaving 12 bases between the germline ends. Germline V lookup: CDR1 SNHLY, CDR2 FYNNEI. DNA of the CDR3: TGTGCCAGCAGACCGGGGGAGGGTGAAAAACTGTTTTTT. Its protein is CASRPGEGEKLFF.